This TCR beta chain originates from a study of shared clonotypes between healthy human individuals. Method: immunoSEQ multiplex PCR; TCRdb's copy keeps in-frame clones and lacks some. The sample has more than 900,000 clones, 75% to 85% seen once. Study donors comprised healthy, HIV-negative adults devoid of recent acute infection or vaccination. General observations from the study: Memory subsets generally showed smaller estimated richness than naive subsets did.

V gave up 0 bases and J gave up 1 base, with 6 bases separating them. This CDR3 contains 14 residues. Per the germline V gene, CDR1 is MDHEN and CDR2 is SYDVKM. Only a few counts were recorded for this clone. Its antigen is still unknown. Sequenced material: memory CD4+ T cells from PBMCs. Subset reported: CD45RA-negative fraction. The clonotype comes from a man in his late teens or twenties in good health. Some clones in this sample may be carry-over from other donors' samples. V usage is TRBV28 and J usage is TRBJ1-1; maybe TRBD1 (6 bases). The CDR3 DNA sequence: TGTGCCAGCAGTTTATGGACAGGGAACACTGAAGCTTTCTTT. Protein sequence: CASSLWTGNTEAFF. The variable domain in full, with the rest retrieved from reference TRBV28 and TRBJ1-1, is DVKVTQSSRYLVKRTGEKVFLECVQDMDHENMFWYRQDPGLGLRLIYFSYDVKMKEKGDIPEGYSVSREKKERFSLILESASTNQTSMYLCASSLWTGNTEAFFGQGTRLTVV.